This T cell receptor (beta chain) was recovered during a study of Graves' ophthalmopathy and Graves' hyperthyroidism. The CDR3 runs 15 residues. V was trimmed by 0 bases and J by 11 bases, leaving 17 bases between them. Per the germline V gene, CDR1 is GTSNPN and CDR2 is SVGIG (reference sequence). The sample holds a few counts of this clonotype. RNA transcripts yielded amplified TCR beta CDR3 regions. Second-round multiplex PCR came after a first-round RT-PCR that employed HTBI primers. A single record per CDR3 protein comes from TCRdb applying MiXCR to the multiplex PCR reads. The sample carries over a million distinct CDR3 sequences, 35% to 40% recorded once.

This rearrangement joins TRBV30 to TRBJ1-6, with D unclear. The receptor was isolated from an adult man with Graves' hyperthyroidism. The sequenced material came from peripheral blood or thyroid tissue (not recorded which). The CDR3 region is CAWSVPGSPTAPLHF. In DNA, the CDR3 is TGTGCCTGGAGTGTACCTGGGTCCCCAACCGCACCCCTCCACTTT.